Included here is one T cell receptor beta chain sequence, with context. Its target is unknown. No neoadjuvant therapy was given to the selected pancreatic ductal adenocarcinoma patients before their surgery. This CDR3 has 14 residues. Germline-derived CDR1 and CDR2 are SGHNT and YENEEA. Deletions cut 6 bases from V and 4 bases from J, with 12 bases between. The record originates from a study of T cells in pancreatic ductal adenocarcinoma. Findings and limits, study-wide: Enrichment of CD45RO+ effector over naive T cells in tumors may bias clonality. Mean clonality was around 0.11 in tumors and around 0.068 in blood, not significantly different.

The data were produced by immunoSEQ multiplex PCR, yet TCRdb's version contains in-frame clones alone and is incomplete. The data contain roughly 100,000 clones, 90% to 95% of them singletons. Material: PBMCs. V is TRBV11-3 and J is TRBJ2-2, with D possibly being TRBD1 (6 bases). The TCR comes from a human donor with pancreatic ductal adenocarcinoma. The CDR3 DNA is TGTGCCAGCAGACAGGGCGTAGGCACCGGGGAGCTGTTTTTT. Its protein is CASRQGVGTGELFF.